The 32 T cell receptor beta chains listed next were all sequenced from one sample in a study of blood T cell repertoires in COVID-19. Measured with immunoSEQ multiplex PCR; TCRdb has only the in-frame clones, and not every one. The sample lists roughly 11,000 clones, 82% occurring once. The sample comprised peripheral blood. The receptors were gathered from a human donor in a cohort sampled during active COVID-19.

The chain links TRBV11-3 to TRBJ2-7; TRBD1 aligns across 10 bases. Germline V gene data show CDR1 as SGHNT and CDR2 as YENEEA. J was trimmed by 4 bases and V by 0 bases; bases with no gene match: 9. This CDR3 contains 17 residues. The CDR3 DNA reads TGTGCCAGCAGCTTAGATCTTATGGGACAGGGGTTTTACGAGCAGTACTTC. It encodes CASSLDLMGQGFYEQYF. Complete variable domain (other parts from reference TRBV11-3 and TRBJ2-7): EAGVVQSPRYKIIEKKQPVAFWCNPISGHNTLYWYLQNLGQGPELLIRYENEEAVDDSQLPKDRFSAERLKGVDSTLKIQPAELGDSAVYLCASSLDLMGQGFYEQYFGPGTRLTVT.

CDR3 nucleotides: TGTGCCAGTAGTATACCGGGAGGTAACTATGGCTACACCTTC. It encodes CASSIPGGNYGYTF. This chain links TRBV19 with TRBJ1-2, with D unresolved. Germline CDR1 reads LNHDA; CDR2 reads SQIVND (reference sequence). CDR3 length: 14 amino acids. V lost 2 bases and J lost 1, with 8 bases in between.

The chain links TRBV5-1 to TRBJ2-1; 12 nucleotides align to TRBD2. The CDR3 runs to 14 residues. Germline loops: CDR1 SGHRS, CDR2 YFSETQ. J lost 7 bases, V lost 5 bases, and 4 bases had no gene match. The CDR3 spells CASSRTSGVNEQFF. In nucleotides, the CDR3 is TGCGCCAGCAGTCGGACTAGCGGGGTTAATGAGCAGTTCTTC.

This clone has only one observation. V and J are TRBV9 and TRBJ2-7; 7 bases agree with TRBD2. CDR3 length: 14 residues. V lost 0 bases and J lost 5; bases outside the gene matches: 5. The germline gives CDR1 SGDLS, CDR2 YYNGEE. CDR3 residues: CASSVAGTTHEQYF. The CDR3 bases are TGTGCCAGCAGCGTAGCCGGGACTACCCACGAGCAGTACTTC.

The V gene is TRBV6-1, the J gene TRBJ1-1; perhaps TRBD1 as D (5 bases). The ends were cut back, 3 bases at V and 3 bases at J, with 11 bases in the middle. CDR3 length: 14 amino acids. The germline V gene has CDR1 MNHNS and CDR2 SASEGT. CDR3 in DNA: TGTGCCAGCAGTGAGGATCAGGGATACACTGAAGCTTTCTTT. Translating it yields CASSEDQGYTEAFF.

The chain is built from TRBV6-2 or TRBV6-3 and TRBJ1-1; D perhaps matches TRBD1 (5 bases). The CDR3 extends over 16 amino acids. Germline CDR1 reads MNHEY; CDR2 reads SVGEGT. Trimming left V 2 bases short and J 3 bases short, with 16 bases between. CDR3 in amino acids: CASSYIRRQGYTEAFF. DNA of the CDR3: TGTGCCAGCAGTTACATCCGAAGGCAGGGATACACTGAAGCTTTCTTT.

This clone showed up just once. V usage is TRBV30 and J usage is TRBJ2-7, with a tentative D call TRBD2 (6 bases). Germline loops: CDR1 GTSNPN, CDR2 SVGIG (reference sequence). The V and J ends lost 0 bases and 1 base respectively, with 16 bases between them. The CDR3 covers 16 residues. The CDR3 DNA reads as TGTGCCTGGAGTGTACACTGGGACTCTTTTTCCTACGAGCAGTACTTC. Translated: CAWSVHWDSFSYEQYF.

The rearrangement links TRBV15 to TRBJ1-5; a possible D gene is TRBD1 (5 bases). CDR1 is LNHNV, CDR2 YYDKDF, per germline (reference sequence). V was shortened by 0 bases and J by 1 base, with 10 bases between the two germline ends. The CDR3 has 16 amino acids. The CDR3 loop reads CATSRDRGLSNQPQHF. CDR3 nucleotides: TGTGCCACCAGCAGAGATAGGGGTTTGAGCAATCAGCCCCAGCATTTT. Using reference TRBV15 and TRBJ1-5 for the parts outside the CDR3, the full variable domain is DAMVIQNPRYQVTQFGKPVTLSCSQTLNHNVMYWYQQKSSQAPKLLFHYYDKDFNNEADTPDNFQSRRPNTSFCFLDIRSPGLGDTAMYLCATSRDRGLSNQPQHFGDGTRLSIL.

This chain links TRBV12-3 or TRBV12-4 with TRBJ1-1, with 8 bases aligning to TRBD1. After removal of 5 bases from V and 5 bases from J, the junction contained 4 bases not matched to a gene. CDR3 length: 13 amino acids. CDR3 region: CASSVNRGTEAFF. CDR3 DNA sequence: TGTGCCAGCAGTGTGAACAGGGGGACTGAAGCTTTCTTT.

The V gene is TRBV6-5, the J gene TRBJ1-2; 12 bases are a match to TRBD1. The V gene end was trimmed by 6 bases and the J gene end by 7 bases; junction bases not matched to a gene: 6. CDR1 and CDR2 (germline): MNHEY, SVGAGI. The CDR3 has 14 amino acids. The CDR3 protein is CASSHGTGGVGYTF. The CDR3 DNA sequence: TGTGCCAGCAGCCACGGGACAGGGGGCGTTGGCTACACCTTC.

V usage is TRBV7-9 and J usage is TRBJ2-7; TRBD1 matches at 9 bases. This CDR3 contains 12 residues. Germline V gene sequence: CDR1 SEHNR, CDR2 FQNEAQ (reference sequence). Unmatched junction bases numbered 4, after V lost 5 bases and J lost 8 bases. CDR3: CASSRDREKQYF. CDR3 DNA sequence: TGTGCCAGCAGCCGGGACAGGGAAAAGCAGTACTTC.

This clone has a single count. CDR3 sequence: CASSLVANRRETQYF. CDR3 sequence (DNA): TGTGCCAGCAGCTTAGTAGCAAACAGGCGAGAGACCCAGTACTTC. The chain links TRBV7-8 to TRBJ2-5; perhaps TRBD1 as D (5 bases). The germline V gene has CDR1 SGHVS and CDR2 FQNEAQ. With 1 base removed from V and 4 bases from J, the gap between germline ends came to 13 bases. This CDR3 spans 15 amino acids.

The chain recombines TRBV29-1 with TRBJ2-1; 7 positions match TRBD1. CDR3 length equals 13 residues. Losses at the gene ends were 7 bases for V and 4 bases for J; bases not matched to a gene: 7. CDR1 and CDR2 from the germline V gene are SQVTM and ANQGSEA. This chain's CDR3 is CSGYGTEYNEQFF. The CDR3 DNA follows: TGCAGCGGTTACGGGACAGAATACAATGAGCAGTTCTTC.

The chain employs TRBV9 and TRBJ1-2; D gene unclear. The CDR3 sequence is 16 residues long. Germline loops: CDR1 SGDLS, CDR2 YYNGEE. Trimming cost V 0 bases and J 4 bases, with 16 bases left between them. In nucleotides, the CDR3 is TGTGCCAGCAGCGTAGAGCCGGGAAGAGGGCTCTATGGCTACACCTTC. It specifies CASSVEPGRGLYGYTF.

The V call is TRBV4-1, the J call TRBJ2-1; 10 bases line up with TRBD2. The V segment lost 1 base and the J segment 0 bases; nucleotides outside the gene matches: 0. Germline lookup yields CDR1 MGHRA and CDR2 YSYEKL. The CDR3 sequence is 16 residues long. As DNA, the CDR3 is TGCGCCAGCAGCCAAGGACTAGCGGGCTCCTACAATGAGCAGTTCTTC. This gives the protein CASSQGLAGSYNEQFF.

J is TRBJ1-4 and V is TRBV6-5; D perhaps matches TRBD1 (6 bases). The CDR3 has 14 residues. V was cut by 6 bases and J by 6 bases, with 14 bases left in between. Germline V gene data show CDR1 as MNHEY and CDR2 as SVGAGI. Here the CDR3 reads CASSPQGGYEKLFF. The DNA for the CDR3 is TGTGCCAGCAGCCCCCAAGGGGGATATGAAAAACTGTTTTTT.

The chain employs TRBV29-1 and TRBJ1-1; 7 bases line up with TRBD1. This CDR3 is built from 13 residues. The V gene's germline CDR1 is SQVTM and CDR2 ANQGSEA. The junction had 7 bases not matched to a gene; V was cut back by 7 bases and J by 2 bases. CDR3 amino acids: CSGGGQLNTEAFF. As DNA, the CDR3 is TGCAGCGGGGGGGGACAGCTAAACACTGAAGCTTTCTTT.

V and J are TRBV6-2 or TRBV6-3 and TRBJ2-1; the match to TRBD1 covers 7 bases. V shed 4 bases, J shed 5 bases, and the junction held 5 bases outside the gene matches. Germline V gives CDR1 MNHEY, CDR2 SVGEGT. This CDR3 has 14 residues. DNA for the CDR3: TGTGCCAGCAGTTTCGGGACAGCAAACAATGAGCAGTTCTTC. As protein: CASSFGTANNEQFF.

The chain uses TRBV11-1 and TRBJ2-1; 7 bases line up with TRBD1. V shed 1 base, J shed 5 bases, and the junction held 5 bases outside the gene matches. There are 15 residues in the CDR3. Per the germline V gene, CDR1 is SGHAT and CDR2 is FQDESV (reference sequence). The CDR3, as DNA: TGTGCCAGCAGCTTAGGAGGGGGCAGTAACAATGAGCAGTTCTTC. It translates to CASSLGGGSNNEQFF.

The chain recombines TRBV29-1 with TRBJ2-3; D perhaps matches TRBD1 (6 bases). Trimming cost V 6 bases and J 3 bases, with 13 bases left between them. The CDR3 totals 13 residues. Germline V gives CDR1 SQVTM, CDR2 ANQGSEA. The CDR3 region has the DNA TGCAGCGTCAAGCCCCAGGGGACAGATACGCAGTATTTT. The encoded protein is CSVKPQGTDTQYF.

This clone was found a few times. The chain is built from TRBV5-4 and TRBJ2-1; no clear D. This CDR3 has 15 residues. Trimming stripped 0 bases from V and 7 bases from J, with 14 bases between. Germline V gene lookup returns CDR1 SGHNT and CDR2 YYREEE (reference sequence). CDR3 amino acids: CASSLGAGPRNEQFF. CDR3 bases: TGTGCCAGCAGCTTGGGGGCAGGCCCAAGGAATGAGCAGTTCTTC. The whole variable domain, filled in from reference TRBV5-4 and TRBJ2-1, reads ETGVTQSPTHLIKTRGQQVTLRCSSQSGHNTVSWYQQALGQGPQFIFQYYREEENGRGNFPPRFSGLQFPNYSSELNVNALELDDSALYLCASSLGAGPRNEQFFGPGTRLTVL.

The chain combines TRBV6-5 with TRBJ2-5; the match to TRBD1 covers 7 bases. Germline-derived CDR1 and CDR2 are MNHEY and SVGAGI. The CDR3 totals 16 residues. V lost 0 bases, J lost 5 bases, and 9 bases stayed unmatched. The DNA of the CDR3 is TGTGCCAGCAGTTACTCGGGACAGTCCCCAGGGGAGACCCAGTACTTC. Protein: CASSYSGQSPGETQYF.

This clone was detected once. The J gene is TRBJ2-5, the V gene TRBV18; D is perhaps TRBD1 (5 bases). Germline V lookup: CDR1 KGHSH, CDR2 LQKENI. Trimming removed 8 bases from V and 1 base from J, with 11 bases in between. CDR3 length: 13 residues. CDR3 residues: CASATGIQETQYF. The CDR3 nucleotides read TGTGCCAGCGCTACAGGAATCCAAGAGACCCAGTACTTC.

This clone was counted once. The chain combines TRBV2 with TRBJ1-2, with 11 bases lining up with TRBD1. J gave up 7 bases and V 6 bases, and 13 bases lay outside the gene matches. The germline gives CDR1 SNHLY, CDR2 FYNNEI. This CDR3 is built from 16 residues. Here the CDR3 reads CASRKGQGVLSVGYTF. DNA of the CDR3: TGTGCCAGCAGGAAGGGACAGGGGGTATTGTCGGTTGGCTACACCTTC.

In this sample, this clone turned up once. The gene calls are TRBV9 and TRBJ2-1; 9 positions match TRBD1. Germline values: CDR1 SGDLS, CDR2 YYNGEE. CDR3 size: 15 residues. V trimming: 2 bases; J trimming: 4 bases; junction bases outside the gene matches: 4. DNA for the CDR3: TGTGCCAGCAGCGTCGGGACAGGGTCTTACAATGAGCAGTTCTTC. Translating gives CASSVGTGSYNEQFF.

The chain couples TRBV15 to TRBJ1-3; 7 positions match TRBD1. The CDR3 is made up of 14 amino acids. Germline-derived CDR1 and CDR2 are LNHNV and YYDKDF (reference sequence). The V segment lost 6 bases and the J segment 2 bases; nucleotides outside the gene matches: 4. CDR3 DNA sequence: TGTGCCACCAGAGGACAGGACCCTGGAAACACCATATATTTT. Its protein product is CATRGQDPGNTIYF.

The chain uses TRBV19 and TRBJ1-2, with a tentative D call TRBD1 (5 bases). Germline CDR1 reads LNHDA; CDR2 reads SQIVND (reference sequence). The CDR3 totals 14 residues. Trimming stripped 4 bases from V and 4 bases from J, with 13 bases between. The DNA of the CDR3 is TGTGCCAGTAGTACTACAGGTCCTCCCTATGGCTACACCTTC. Translating it yields CASSTTGPPYGYTF.

The V gene is TRBV5-4, the J gene TRBJ2-1; 8 bases align to TRBD2. The CDR3 is made up of 17 amino acids. The junction had 12 bases not matched to a gene; V was cut back by 4 bases and J by 3 bases. Germline V lookup: CDR1 SGHNT, CDR2 YYREEE (reference sequence). DNA for the CDR3: TGTGCCAGCAGCGCGGGGGGTGGCGGGGCCTACTACAATGAGCAGTTCTTC. Amino acid sequence: CASSAGGGGAYYNEQFF.

This clone was seen only a few times. This sequence joins TRBV7-2 and TRBJ2-7; 7 nucleotides align to TRBD1. This CDR3 is built from 13 residues. Losses at the gene ends were 5 bases for V and 6 bases for J; bases not matched to a gene: 7. Per germline, CDR1 SGHTA and CDR2 FQGNSA. The CDR3 nucleotides are TGTGCCAGCAGCGCTGACAGGGAAGGCGAGCAGTACTTC. This encodes CASSADREGEQYF.

CDR3: CAWSGGQGFYEQYF. The CDR3 DNA sequence: TGTGCCTGGAGTGGGGGACAGGGTTTCTACGAGCAGTACTTC. The chain has TRBV30 and TRBJ2-7; 9 positions agree with TRBD1. The V and J ends lost 1 base and 3 bases, in that order; junction bases with no gene match: 4. Germline-derived CDR1 and CDR2 are GTSNPN and SVGIG (reference sequence). CDR3 length: 14 amino acids.

This sequence joins TRBV12-3 or TRBV12-4 and TRBJ2-7; a possible D gene is TRBD1 (6 bases). V shed 5 bases and J shed 4 bases, with 9 bases lying between them. CDR3 length: 12 residues. The CDR3 DNA reads as TGTGCCAGCAGTACAGGGTGGTACGAGCAGTACTTC. Translated: CASSTGWYEQYF.

The V and J genes are TRBV5-1 and TRBJ2-2; TRBD1 matches 10 bases. Per germline, CDR1 SGHRS and CDR2 YFSETQ. The V and J ends lost 4 bases and 1 base, in that order; junction bases with no gene match: 7. The CDR3 is made up of 17 amino acids. CDR3 coding DNA: TGCGCCAGCAGCACCACCGGGACAGGGGTGAACACCGGGGAGCTGTTTTTT. This translates into CASSTTGTGVNTGELFF.